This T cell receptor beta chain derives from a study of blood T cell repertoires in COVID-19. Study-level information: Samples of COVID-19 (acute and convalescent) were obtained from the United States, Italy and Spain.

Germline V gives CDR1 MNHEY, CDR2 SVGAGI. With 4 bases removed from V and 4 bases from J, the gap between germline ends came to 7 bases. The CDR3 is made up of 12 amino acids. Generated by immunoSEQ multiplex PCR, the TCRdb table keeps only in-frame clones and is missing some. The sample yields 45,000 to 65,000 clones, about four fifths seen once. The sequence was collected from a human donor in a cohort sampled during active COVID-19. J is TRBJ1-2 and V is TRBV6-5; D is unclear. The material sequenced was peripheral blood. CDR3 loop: CASSSNIYGYTF. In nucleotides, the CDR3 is TGTGCCAGCAGTTCCAACATCTATGGCTACACCTTC.